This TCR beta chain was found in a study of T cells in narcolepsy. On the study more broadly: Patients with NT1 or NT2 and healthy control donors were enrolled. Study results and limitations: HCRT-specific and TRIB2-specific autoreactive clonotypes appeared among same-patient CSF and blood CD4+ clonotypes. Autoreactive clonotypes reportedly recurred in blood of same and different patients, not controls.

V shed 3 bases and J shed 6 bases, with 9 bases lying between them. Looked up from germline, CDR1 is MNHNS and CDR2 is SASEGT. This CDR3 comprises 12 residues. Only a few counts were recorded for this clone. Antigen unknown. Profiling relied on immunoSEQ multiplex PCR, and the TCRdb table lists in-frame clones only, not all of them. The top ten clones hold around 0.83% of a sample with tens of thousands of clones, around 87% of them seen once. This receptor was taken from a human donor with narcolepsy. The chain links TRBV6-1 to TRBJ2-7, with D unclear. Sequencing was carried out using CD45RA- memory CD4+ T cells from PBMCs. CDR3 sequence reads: CASSDVWREQYF. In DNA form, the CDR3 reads TGTGCCAGCAGTGACGTCTGGCGCGAGCAGTACTTC.